This T cell receptor beta chain was recorded in a study of blood T cells in healthy people across ages. Regarding the study as a whole: With age, beta diversity per million T cells declined roughly linearly, significantly by 40.

It was with a sample-barcoded 5' primer and a J-beta primer mix that a second PCR of about 6 to 12 cycles was run. A single record per CDR3 protein comes from TCRdb applying MiXCR to the 5' RACE reads. There are about 1.1 million distinct CDR3 sequences in the sample; around two fifths occur only once, and around 13% lies in the top ten. Regarding this clonotype: The target antigen is unknown.

The sequence derives from a man aged 18 to 35 in good health. Sequencing used blood.

The CDR3 DNA reads TGTGCCAGCAGGCCAGACAGGGAATTTGGTAACACTGAAGCTTTCTTT. Translated: CASRPDREFGNTEAFF. The chain carries TRBV6-2 or TRBV6-3 and TRBJ1-1, with TRBD1 identical over 7 bases. The CDR3 is 16 residues long. V gave up 6 bases and J gave up 2 bases; unmatched junction bases: 12. Germline CDR1 and CDR2: MNHEY and SVGEGT.